The 21 T cell receptor beta chains in this list originate from one sample, sequenced in a study of cytomegalovirus exposure and HLA in healthy donors. A multiplex PCR was run with 60 Vbeta primers and 13 Jbeta primers. Libraries were prepared by immunoSEQ multiplex PCR; TCRdb keeps only in-frame clonotypes and omits some of them. Of roughly 100,000 clones detected, 70% to 80% appear once; the ten largest clones hold 0.79%. Sequencing used PBMCs. These receptor sequences come from a boy aged 5-17 years in good health and CMV-seronegative.

The CDR3 DNA reads as TGTGCCAGCAGAATACTAGCGGGGGCTAACAATGAGCAGTTCTTC. It specifies CASRILAGANNEQFF. The genes are TRBV7-9 and TRBJ2-1, with TRBD2 identical over 11 bases. Germline-derived CDR1 and CDR2 are SEHNR and FQNEAQ (reference sequence). Unmatched junction bases numbered 6, after V lost 6 bases and J lost 5 bases. The CDR3 is 15 residues long.

The chain has TRBV5-8 and TRBJ2-1; TRBD2 aligns across 9 bases. J was trimmed by 3 bases and V by 3 bases; bases with no gene match: 7. The CDR3 has 16 amino acids. Germline V gives CDR1 SGHTS, CDR2 YDEGEE. CDR3 protein: CASSSRVAGDYNEQFF. The CDR3 nucleotides read TGTGCCAGCAGCTCCCGGGTAGCGGGAGACTACAATGAGCAGTTCTTC.

V and J are TRBV7-3 and TRBJ1-2, with a possible D match to TRBD1 (6 bases). This CDR3 region has 13 residues. Trimming shortened V by 2 bases and J by 2 bases, and 6 bases separated the two germline ends. Germline V CDR1 and CDR2: SGHTA, FQGTGA. The CDR3 sequence is CASSLGTNYGYTF. The CDR3 coding sequence is TGTGCCAGCAGCTTAGGGACAAACTATGGCTACACCTTC. Full variable domain (missing parts from reference TRBV7-3 and TRBJ1-2): GAGVSQTPSNKVTEKGKYVELRCDPISGHTALYWYRQSLGQGPEFLIYFQGTGAADDSGLPNDRFFAVRPEGSVSTLKIQRTERGDSAVYLCASSLGTNYGYTFGSGTRLTVV.

V is TRBV6-6 and J is TRBJ2-7; 8 bases map to TRBD1. Germline CDR1 is MNHNY and CDR2 is SVGAGI (reference sequence). The CDR3 is made up of 12 amino acids. Losses at the gene ends were 6 bases for V and 3 bases for J; bases not matched to a gene: 1. The chain's CDR3 is CASRTGGYEQYF. CDR3 sequence (DNA): TGTGCCAGCAGAACAGGGGGCTACGAGCAGTACTTC.

The chain combines TRBV19 with TRBJ1-4, with D uncertain. V lost 9 bases to trimming and J lost 8 bases, with 19 bases between them. CDR3 size: 14 residues. Germline CDR1 LNHDA, CDR2 SQIVND (reference sequence). The CDR3 coding sequence is TGTGCCAGCGACCCGGGATTTCTAAGGGAAAAACTGTTTTTT. Translation: CASDPGFLREKLFF. Using reference TRBV19 and TRBJ1-4 for the parts outside the CDR3, the full variable domain is DGGITQSPKYLFRKEGQNVTLSCEQNLNHDAMYWYRQDPGQGLRLIYYSQIVNDFQKGDIAEGYSVSREKKESFPLTVTSAQKNPTAFYLCASDPGFLREKLFFGSGTQLSVL.

The chain joins TRBV6-1 to TRBJ2-7; TRBD1 matches 11 bases. Unmatched junction bases numbered 4, after V lost 6 bases and J lost 3 bases. This CDR3 comprises 14 residues. Germline CDR1 MNHNS, CDR2 SASEGT. CDR3 sequence: CASRDRGLYYEQYF. CDR3 nucleotides: TGTGCCAGCAGGGACAGGGGGCTTTACTACGAGCAGTACTTC.

This clone occurred once. This rearrangement joins TRBV28 to TRBJ1-2; the D gene is possibly TRBD1 (5 bases). This CDR3 region has 16 residues. Trimming pared 7 bases from V and 0 bases from J, leaving 18 bases between. Germline CDR1 MDHEN, CDR2 SYDVKM. CDR3 DNA sequence: TGTGCCAGCACCATCCGGACGGGACTCACTAACTATGGCTACACCTTC. This translates into CASTIRTGLTNYGYTF.

The chain combines TRBV19 with TRBJ1-5; the D gene is possibly TRBD1 (5 bases). The germline V gene has CDR1 LNHDA and CDR2 SQIVND (reference sequence). This CDR3 region has 21 residues. V lost 6 bases, J lost 8 bases, and 38 bases lay in between. The CDR3 here is CASSNIILVGVMNRPGKPQHF. The CDR3 DNA reads TGTGCCAGTAGCAATATCATCCTGGTTGGGGTGATGAACAGGCCGGGTAAGCCCCAGCATTTT.

V usage is TRBV2 and J usage is TRBJ2-3, with 16 bases lining up with TRBD2. CDR3 length: 19 amino acids. Germline-derived CDR1 and CDR2 are SNHLY and FYNNEI. Losses at the gene ends were 5 bases for V and 2 bases for J; bases not matched to a gene: 10. CDR3 nucleotides: TGTGCCAGCAGTCCTGGGACTAGCGGGAGGGTAAGATACACAGATACGCAGTATTTT. Translated, it gives CASSPGTSGRVRYTDTQYF.

This CDR3 reads CASSRQETQYF. CDR3 coding DNA: TGTGCCAGCAGCAGACAAGAGACCCAGTACTTC. This sequence joins TRBV2 and TRBJ2-5, with D hard to call. Trimming pared 6 bases from V and 2 bases from J, leaving 4 bases between. The CDR3 totals 11 residues. Germline-derived CDR1 and CDR2 are SNHLY and FYNNEI.

V usage is TRBV28 and J usage is TRBJ2-5; the D is unclear. From germline, CDR1 is MDHEN and CDR2 SYDVKM. V was trimmed by 3 bases and J by 5 bases, leaving 16 bases between them. The CDR3 has 15 amino acids. The CDR3 coding sequence is TGTGCCAGCAGTTTCTCGGGTAATTGGGTGGAGACCCAGTACTTC. This codes for CASSFSGNWVETQYF.

With regard to this clone: Relative to the germline gene, one junction end is altered; a read error may explain this. This chain connects TRBV30 to TRBJ1-6, with 10 bases that match TRBD1. CDR1 GTSNPN and CDR2 SVGIG come from the germline V gene (reference sequence). There are 13 residues in the CDR3. In nucleotides, the CDR3 is TGTGCCTGGAGTCTGACCCGGGACAGGGGAACTCTCTTT. Encoded protein: CAWSLTRDRGTLF.

J is TRBJ1-5 and V is TRBV19; 9 nucleotides match TRBD1. This CDR3 region has 17 residues. Germline V gene lookup returns CDR1 LNHDA and CDR2 SQIVND (reference sequence). Germline trimming cut 0 bases from V and 6 bases from J; bases unmatched to any gene: 9. In nucleotides, the CDR3 is TGTGCCAGTAGTATAGATGGGACAGGGAGGTTAGGTCAGCCCCAGCATTTT. Translation: CASSIDGTGRLGQPQHF.

The V gene is TRBV5-3, the J gene TRBJ2-5, with TRBD2 matching over 15 bases. TRBV5-3 is classed as an ORF, of uncertain function. V was pared by 4 bases and J by 2 bases, with 6 bases of the junction left unmatched. CDR3 length: 17 residues. Written as DNA, the CDR3 is TGTGCCAGAAGCACGGGACTAGCGGGGGGCTGGCAAGAGACCCAGTACTTC. Translating gives CARSTGLAGGWQETQYF.

This clone was observed a single time. The J gene is TRBJ2-4, the V gene TRBV7-9, with 7 bases lining up with TRBD2. In germline, CDR1 is SEHNR, CDR2 FQNEAQ (reference sequence). This CDR3 is 14 amino acids long. With 5 bases clipped from V and 6 bases from J, the junction kept 7 bases outside the gene matches. CDR3 coding DNA: TGTGCCAGCAGCCCCTCTAGCGGCGCAAACATTCAGTACTTC. This codes for CASSPSSGANIQYF.

This rearrangement joins TRBV30 to TRBJ1-1; weak D call: TRBD1 (5 bases). CDR1 is GTSNPN, CDR2 SVGIG, per germline (reference sequence). V dropped 4 bases and J dropped 4 bases, with 10 bases sitting between them. There are 12 residues in the CDR3. CDR3 DNA: TGTGCCTGGACAGGGTGGAGCACTGAAGCTTTCTTT. Its translation is CAWTGWSTEAFF. The full variable domain, with the rest looked up from reference TRBV30 and TRBJ1-1, is SQTIHQWPATLVQPVGSPLSLECTVEGTSNPNLYWYRQAAGRGLQLLFYSVGIGQISSEVPQNLSASRPQDRQFILSSKKLLLSDSGFYLCAWTGWSTEAFFGQGTRLTVV.

This clone was recorded a few times. V gene TRBV5-1 combines with J gene TRBJ1-3; D might be TRBD1 (6 bases). CDR1 and CDR2 (germline): SGHRS, YFSETQ. Trimming removed 4 bases at V and 0 bases at J, with 11 bases between. This CDR3 region has 15 residues. DNA of the CDR3: TGCGCCAGCAGCCCCGGACAGACCTCTGGAAACACCATATATTTT. It is translated as CASSPGQTSGNTIYF.

The chain joins TRBV7-6 to TRBJ1-2, with 7 bases identical to TRBD1. J lost 0 bases, V lost 5 bases, and 15 bases had no gene match. This CDR3 is built from 18 residues. The germline CDR1 and CDR2 sequences are SGHVS and FNYEAQ. The CDR3 loop reads CASSTIRPGQSSNYGYTF. The CDR3 DNA sequence: TGTGCCAGCAGCACCATTCGTCCGGGACAGAGCTCTAACTATGGCTACACCTTC. The whole variable domain, remainder taken from reference TRBV7-6 and TRBJ1-2, is GAGVSQSPRYKVTKRGQDVALRCDPISGHVSLYWYRQALGQGPEFLTYFNYEAQQDKSGLPNDRFSAERPEGSISTLTIQRTEQRDSAMYRCASSTIRPGQSSNYGYTFGSGTRLTVV.

The chain links TRBV6-5 to TRBJ1-1; D perhaps matches TRBD1 (5 bases). V was shortened by 5 bases and J by 6 bases, with 16 bases between the two germline ends. Germline CDR1 MNHEY, CDR2 SVGAGI. CDR3 size: 14 residues. The CDR3 DNA is TGTGCCAGCAGTCCCTCAGGGTGGGTCGCTGAAGCTTTCTTT. Residues: CASSPSGWVAEAFF.

The rearrangement joins TRBV10-1 to TRBJ2-7; D is unresolved. CDR3 size: 15 residues. The germline CDR1 and CDR2 sequences are WNHNN and SYGVQD (reference sequence). Trimming stripped 0 bases from V and 2 bases from J, with 11 bases between. CDR3 amino acids: CASSESRFSTYEQYF. The CDR3 bases are TGCGCCAGCAGTGAGTCTCGGTTCTCAACCTACGAGCAGTACTTC.

This chain links TRBV10-3 with TRBJ1-3, with 9 bases fitting TRBD1. V gave up 6 bases and J gave up 0 bases; unmatched junction bases: 15. Germline V gives CDR1 ENHRY, CDR2 SYGVKD. This CDR3 spans 19 amino acids. This CDR3 reads CAIRDRDRVTKPSGNTIYF. CDR3 in DNA: TGTGCCATCAGGGACCGGGACAGGGTGACGAAACCCTCTGGAAACACCATATATTTT.